Presented here are 31 T cell receptor beta chains from one specimen sequenced in a study of CD8 T cells in ankylosing spondylitis. One entry per CDR3 protein results from TCRdb running MiXCR on the 5' RACE reads. Of almost 250,000 distinct CDR3 sequences in the sample, about 30% were seen once. The sequencing input was blood, either unsorted or a sorted T cell fraction (not recorded which). The origin of the receptors is a male donor with ankylosing spondylitis or in good health (not recorded which).

V usage is TRBV6-1 and J usage is TRBJ1-1, with TRBD1 matching 7 bases. The CDR3 runs to 13 residues. V gave up 5 bases and J gave up 11 bases; unmatched junction bases: 11. The V gene's germline CDR1 is MNHNS and CDR2 SASEGT. CDR3 nucleotides: TGTGCCAGCAGTACCCGGGACAGTAGGGTCGCTTTCTTT. This gives the protein CASSTRDSRVAFF.

The chain is built from TRBV12-3 or TRBV12-4 and TRBJ1-2; no reliable D call. The CDR3 spans 13 residues. V shed 7 bases and J shed 4 bases, with 13 bases lying between them. CDR3 nucleotides: TGTGCCAGCACCCTGATGGAGGTCTATGGCTACACCTTC. Translation gives CASTLMEVYGYTF.

This clonotype has just a few counts. The chain uses TRBV12-3 or TRBV12-4 and TRBJ2-7; D is unresolved. This CDR3 is 10 amino acids long. Trimming removed 8 bases at V and 4 bases at J, with 6 bases between. The CDR3, as DNA: TGTGCCAGCGGGATTTACGAGCAGTACTTC. It specifies CASGIYEQYF.

This clonotype was seen more than once but under ten times. The chain's CDR3 is CAIPYESAYNSPLHF. CDR3 in DNA: TGTGCCATCCCCTACGAAAGCGCCTATAATTCACCCCTCCACTTT. This chain links TRBV6-1 with TRBJ1-6; D ambiguous. The CDR3 sequence is 15 residues long. Trimming cost V 10 bases and J 2 bases, with 15 bases left between them. Germline CDR1 is MNHNS and CDR2 is SASEGT.

The genes are TRBV9 and TRBJ2-1; TRBD2 agrees at 8 bases. This CDR3 has 14 residues. Per germline, CDR1 SGDLS and CDR2 YYNGEE. Unmatched junction bases numbered 10, after V lost 7 bases and J lost 7 bases. The CDR3 region is CASSTGGLGNEQFF. CDR3 nucleotide sequence: TGTGCCAGCTCTACGGGGGGGCTGGGGAATGAGCAGTTCTTC.

The chain couples TRBV20-1 to TRBJ2-5, with D unclear. The length of the CDR3 is 13 residues. Germline V gives CDR1 DFQATT, CDR2 SNEGSKA (reference sequence). V lost 6 bases, J lost 1 base, and 12 bases lay in between. CDR3 sequence reads: CSARRSTQETQYF. The CDR3 nucleotides are TGCAGTGCCAGGCGGTCTACCCAAGAGACCCAGTACTTC.

This clonotype was detected only a few times. V is TRBV10-3 and J is TRBJ2-1, with a tentative D call TRBD2 (5 bases). In germline, CDR1 is ENHRY, CDR2 SYGVKD. The length of the CDR3 is 12 residues. Between the trimmed V and J ends, which lost 7 bases and 4 bases, there was a span of 8 bases. CDR3 nucleotide sequence: TGTGCCATCAAGTCGGGGTACAATGAGCAGTTCTTC. It is translated as CAIKSGYNEQFF.

This clonotype came up a few times. The chain employs TRBV5-1 and TRBJ2-2; TRBD1 aligns across 9 bases. The trim removed 4 bases at V and 0 bases at J, leaving 4 bases unmatched. Germline V gene sequence: CDR1 SGHRS, CDR2 YFSETQ. This CDR3 contains 16 residues. CDR3 sequence reads: CASSIRQGANTGELFF. The CDR3 nucleotides read TGCGCCAGCAGCATACGACAGGGGGCGAACACCGGGGAGCTGTTTTTT.

This chain links TRBV5-5 with TRBJ2-6, with D unresolved. V lost 4 bases and J 1 base, leaving 12 bases between the germline ends. Looked up from germline, CDR1 is SGHKS and CDR2 is YYEKEE (reference sequence). This CDR3 is built from 16 residues. The CDR3 nucleotides read TGTGCCAGCAGCCCCCCCGTTTTATCTGGGGCCAACGTCCTGACTTTC. As protein: CASSPPVLSGANVLTF.

This chain joins TRBV5-6 and TRBJ1-1; D gene uncertain. Germline V CDR1 and CDR2: SGHDT, YYEEEE. This CDR3 has 16 amino acids. V gave up 0 bases and J gave up 2 bases, with 14 bases separating them. CDR3 in amino acids: CASSLGLTGANTEAFF. CDR3 sequence (DNA): TGTGCCAGCAGCTTGGGGTTGACGGGAGCAAACACTGAAGCTTTCTTT. Full variable domain (rest looked up from reference TRBV5-6 and TRBJ1-1): DAGVTQSPTHLIKTRGQQVTLRCSPKSGHDTVSWYQQALGQGPQFIFQYYEEEERQRGNFPDRFSGHQFPNYSSELNVNALLLGDSALYLCASSLGLTGANTEAFFGQGTRLTVV.

This chain links TRBV12-3 or TRBV12-4 with TRBJ1-5; tentatively, D is TRBD1 (5 bases). The CDR3 spans 12 residues. V lost 8 bases, J lost 3 bases, and 8 bases lay in between. The CDR3: CASGGSNQPQHF. In nucleotides, the CDR3 is TGTGCCAGCGGGGGTTCCAATCAGCCCCAGCATTTT.

This clonotype was seen just once. The CDR3 DNA reads TGCAGTGCCGCTGAATGGGCGGGGGGTCCCTACAATGAGCAGTTCTTC. Translated, it gives CSAAEWAGGPYNEQFF. V is TRBV20-1 and J is TRBJ2-1; TRBD2 aligns across 8 bases. Germline V lookup: CDR1 DFQATT, CDR2 SNEGSKA (reference sequence). Germline trimming cut 6 bases from V and 2 bases from J; bases unmatched to any gene: 12. This CDR3 comprises 16 residues.

This sequence joins TRBV25-1 and TRBJ2-3, with a weak D call TRBD2 (7 bases). V gave up 8 bases and J gave up 4 bases, with 22 bases separating them. Germline CDR1 MGHDK, CDR2 SYGVNS. This CDR3 is 16 amino acids long. The CDR3 reads CASPVGRGAPADTQYF. CDR3 nucleotide sequence: TGTGCCAGCCCAGTGGGGAGGGGGGCTCCGGCAGATACGCAGTATTTT.

The V call is TRBV20-1, the J call TRBJ2-7; 8 bases line up with TRBD1. Germline CDR1 reads DFQATT; CDR2 reads SNEGSKA (reference sequence). With 5 bases clipped from V and 0 bases from J, the junction kept 6 bases outside the gene matches. The CDR3 is 14 residues long. The CDR3 DNA reads TGCAGTGCTCTATGGACAGGGAGCTCCTACGAGCAGTACTTC. Translating gives CSALWTGSSYEQYF.

In its sample, this clonotype was seen a few times. V and J are TRBV27 and TRBJ2-1; tentatively, D is TRBD1 or TRBD2 (5 bases each). Per the germline V gene, CDR1 is MNHEY and CDR2 is SMNVEV (reference sequence). The V gene lost 2 bases and the J gene lost 4 bases, with 9 bases spanning the gap. The CDR3 contains 14 residues. CDR3 DNA: TGTGCCAGCAGTTTAGGGGACGGATACAATGAGCAGTTCTTC. Translation gives CASSLGDGYNEQFF.

The chain is built from TRBV11-2 and TRBJ2-2; 8 bases map to TRBD2. V was clipped by 5 bases and J by 4 bases; unmatched bases: 12. The germline gives CDR1 SGHAT, CDR2 FQNNGV. The CDR3 has 17 amino acids. The CDR3 DNA sequence: TGTGCCAGCAGCCGCACCAAAGCGGGGGCGCGCACCGGGGAGCTGTTTTTT. Translating it yields CASSRTKAGARTGELFF.

The chain joins TRBV20-1 to TRBJ1-6; 9 bases line up with TRBD1. V was pared by 4 bases and J by 8 bases, with 9 bases of the junction left unmatched. Germline values: CDR1 DFQATT, CDR2 SNEGSKA (reference sequence). CDR3 length: 15 residues. Here the CDR3 DNA reads TGCAGTGCTAACCGGGACAGGGACTTGTATTCACCCCTCCACTTT. As protein: CSANRDRDLYSPLHF.

This clonotype has only one observation. The V and J genes are TRBV30 and TRBJ1-2; the D is unclear. V was cut by 0 bases and J by 8 bases, with 22 bases left in between. Germline values: CDR1 GTSNPN, CDR2 SVGIG (reference sequence). This CDR3 contains 16 residues. The CDR3 region is CAWSVTGPSTLGGYTF. The CDR3 DNA is TGTGCCTGGAGTGTAACCGGACCTTCAACCCTGGGCGGCTACACCTTC.

This clonotype has just a few counts. CDR3 DNA sequence: TGTGCCAGCTTAGGGGCAGGGAACTACAATGAGCAGTTCTTC. The encoded protein is CASLGAGNYNEQFF. V and J are TRBV2 and TRBJ2-1; D perhaps matches TRBD1 (5 bases). V dropped 8 bases and J dropped 3 bases, with 14 bases sitting between them. In germline, CDR1 is SNHLY, CDR2 FYNNEI. The CDR3 contains 14 residues.

V and J are TRBV4-1 and TRBJ2-7; no definite D call. CDR1 is MGHRA and CDR2 is YSYEKL in the germline V gene. V was shortened by 0 bases and J by 4 bases, with 16 bases between the two germline ends. The CDR3 sequence is 16 residues long. This chain's CDR3 is CASSQDAYGTFYEQYF. For the CDR3, the DNA is TGCGCCAGCAGCCAAGATGCTTACGGCACCTTTTACGAGCAGTACTTC.

The rearrangement links TRBV20-1 to TRBJ2-7; a possible D gene is TRBD1 (5 bases). The CDR3 has 15 residues. V was pared by 0 bases and J by 0 bases, with 12 bases between. Germline V lookup: CDR1 DFQATT, CDR2 SNEGSKA (reference sequence). CDR3 in DNA: TGCAGTGCTAGAGATCCCCAGGGAATCTCCTACGAGCAGTACTTC. Translated: CSARDPQGISYEQYF.

V usage is TRBV9 and J usage is TRBJ2-1; a weak D match, TRBD2 (6 bases). This CDR3 has 20 amino acids. Germline V gene data show CDR1 as SGDLS and CDR2 as YYNGEE. Deletions cut 3 bases from V and 1 base from J, with 26 bases between. The CDR3 loop is CASSEPRGRREGSSYNEQFF. In DNA, the CDR3 is TGTGCCAGCAGCGAGCCTCGGGGAAGGAGGGAAGGGTCGTCCTACAATGAGCAGTTCTTC.

This clonotype was seen repeatedly, ten times or more. The rearrangement uses TRBV20-1 and TRBJ2-1; 7 nucleotides agree with TRBD2. From germline, CDR1 is DFQATT and CDR2 SNEGSKA (reference sequence). CDR3 length: 14 amino acids. Trimming at V came to 3 bases and at J to 4 bases, leaving 6 bases not matched to a gene. The CDR3 bases are TGCAGTGCTAGCTCCCTAGCGGATTACAATGAGCAGTTCTTC. This translates into CSASSLADYNEQFF.

The chain is built from TRBV27 and TRBJ2-1, with D maybe TRBD1 (6 bases). Trimming left V 7 bases short and J 6 bases short, with 19 bases between. The germline V gene encodes CDR1 MNHEY and CDR2 SMNVEV (reference sequence). The CDR3 extends over 15 amino acids. CDR3 in DNA: TGTGCCAGCAATGGGCCGGCAGGGGTTTCCAATGAGCAGTTCTTC. It specifies CASNGPAGVSNEQFF.

The sample holds a few counts of this clonotype. The rearrangement joins TRBV4-1 to TRBJ2-2; tentative D call: TRBD1 (6 bases). Germline lookup yields CDR1 MGHRA and CDR2 YSYEKL. This CDR3 has 14 residues. Trimming removed 4 bases at V and 4 bases at J, with 10 bases between. The CDR3 here is CASSRVRGTGELFF. In nucleotides, the CDR3 is TGCGCCAGCAGCCGGGTCAGGGGCACCGGGGAGCTGTTTTTT.

The CDR3 loop is CASSVGPRDSQTF. In nucleotides, the CDR3 is TGTGCCAGCAGCGTAGGTCCACGGGACAGCCAGACCTTC. The rearrangement links TRBV9 to TRBJ1-2, with 7 bases that match TRBD1. The germline CDR1 and CDR2 sequences are SGDLS and YYNGEE. Losses at the gene ends were 0 bases for V and 14 bases for J; bases not matched to a gene: 10. The CDR3 is made up of 13 amino acids.

This chain connects TRBV27 to TRBJ2-5; 11 bases are a match to TRBD2. CDR1 MNHEY and CDR2 SMNVEV come from the germline V gene (reference sequence). V shed 2 bases, J shed 4 bases, and the junction held 6 bases outside the gene matches. This CDR3 has 16 residues. The DNA of the CDR3 is TGTGCCAGCAGTTTACTAGCGGGGGGTGCGACAGAGACCCAGTACTTC. Residues: CASSLLAGGATETQYF.

This clonotype was counted ten times or more. V gene TRBV29-1 combines with J gene TRBJ1-2; 8 positions agree with TRBD1. V was pared by 0 bases and J by 4 bases, with 1 base of the junction left unmatched. This CDR3 contains 13 residues. Germline loops: CDR1 SQVTM, CDR2 ANQGSEA. The CDR3 protein is CSVEETGVYGYTF. The CDR3 DNA reads as TGCAGCGTTGAAGAGACAGGGGTCTATGGCTACACCTTC.

The genes are TRBV12-3 or TRBV12-4 and TRBJ2-1; D is perhaps TRBD2 (7 bases). The CDR3 runs 14 residues. Trimming shortened V by 3 bases and J by 8 bases, and 14 bases separated the two germline ends. CDR3: CASSLGGGLHEQFF. For the CDR3, the DNA is TGTGCCAGCAGTTTGGGGGGGGGCCTACATGAGCAGTTCTTC.

Only a few counts were recorded for this clonotype. The rearrangement uses TRBV6-5 and TRBJ1-1; D is perhaps TRBD1 (6 bases). The V end lost 4 bases, the J end lost 5 bases, and 11 bases lay between the germline ends. This CDR3 region has 13 residues. Germline V gives CDR1 MNHEY, CDR2 SVGAGI. CDR3 sequence reads: CASSSTGLTEAFF. The CDR3 DNA follows: TGTGCCAGCAGTTCCACAGGGTTGACTGAAGCTTTCTTT.

This clonotype showed up just a few times. The chain couples TRBV20-1 to TRBJ1-3; no clear D gene. CDR3 length: 14 amino acids. CDR1 DFQATT and CDR2 SNEGSKA come from the germline V gene (reference sequence). With 0 bases removed from V and 4 bases from J, the gap between germline ends came to 10 bases. The CDR3 nucleotides read TGCAGTGCTAGAGACGCCCTGGGCGGAAACACCATATATTTT. Residues: CSARDALGGNTIYF.